This TCR beta chain was profiled in a study of blood T cell repertoires in COVID-19. At the level of the study: COVID-19 samples collected from the United States, Italy and Spain covered acute and convalescent phases. T cells, B-cell-depleted T cells, or PBMCs provided the cDNA or gDNA that served as material.

Per the study methods: Reference gene primers were amplified, and this amplification served to estimate nucleated cell counts. Repertoires were generated with immunoSEQ multiplex PCR, while TCRdb's copy carries only in-frame clones and drops some. The V and J calls and clone size are taken from that table; D and trimming were inferred from the DNA. The sample records approximately 220,000 clones, less than 90% being singletons. V was clipped by 3 bases and J by 5 bases, with 7 bases between them. The CDR3 consists of 12 residues. In germline, CDR1 is LNHDA, CDR2 SQIVND (reference sequence). This TCR was recovered from a woman aged 55-75 years who had recovered from COVID-19. The chain joins TRBV19 to TRBJ1-1; no clear D. Input material: peripheral blood. For the CDR3, the DNA is TGTGCCAGTAGTATTGGCTGGACTGAAGCTTTCTTT. Protein: CASSIGWTEAFF.